These T cell receptor beta chains were read from a single sample in a study of blood T cell repertoires in COVID-19. The method was immunoSEQ multiplex PCR; TCRdb's version includes in-frame clones alone and lacks a portion of them. This table has 200,000 or so clones, roughly 88% appearing once. Specimen: PBMCs or T cells enriched from blood (not recorded which). All receptors derive from a woman aged 40 to 49 with acute COVID-19. Each CDR3 is given with its conserved first and last residue. A D gene is named only where the DNA matches it firmly.

TRBV29-1	TRBJ1-2	TRBD1	TGCAGCGTTTATGGGACAGGCCCCTATGGCTACACCTTC	CSVYGTGPYGYTF
TRBV11-3	TRBJ2-2	TRBD2	TGTGCCAGCAGCTTAGGGCTAGCGGGGGCCGCGAACACCGGGGAGCTGTTTTTT	CASSLGLAGAANTGELFF
TRBV6-5	TRBJ1-6	TRBD1	TGTGCCAGCAGTTACTCGACAAGGGGGCGGCAATCACCCCTCCACTTT	CASSYSTRGRQSPLHF
TRBV15	TRBJ1-5	-	TGTGCCACCAGCGGCTGGCTGCAGCCCCAGCATTTT	CATSGWLQPQHF
TRBV9	TRBJ2-2	-	TGTGCCAGCAGCCTGAGTCAGGACACCGGGGAGCTGTTTTTT	CASSLSQDTGELFF
TRBV6-5	TRBJ2-2	TRBD1	TGTGCCAGCAGTTCGCGGCAGGGGGCAATCGGGGAGCTGTTTTTT	CASSSRQGAIGELFF
TRBV24-1	TRBJ1-2	-	TGTGCCACCAGTGATGACGATAGGACTGATTATGGCTACACCTTC	CATSDDDRTDYGYTF
TRBV2	TRBJ2-5	TRBD1	TGTGCCAGCAGTGAAAAGACAGGGGGCCGAAAAGGAGAGACCCAGTACTTC	CASSEKTGGRKGETQYF
TRBV11-2	TRBJ1-1	TRBD1	TGTGCCAGCAGCTTCCAACAGGGGTTGGGCACTGAAGCTTTCTTT	CASSFQQGLGTEAFF
TRBV6-2/TRBV6-3	TRBJ1-2	-	TGTGCCAGCAGTTACGGCCAGGGGCTAAGCTATGGCTACACCTTC	CASSYGQGLSYGYTF
TRBV4-1	TRBJ1-1	-	TGCGCCAGCAGCCAAGCGACAGAGTACACTGAAGCTTTCTTT	CASSQATEYTEAFF
TRBV6-2/TRBV6-3	TRBJ2-2	-	TGTGCCAGCAGTCAGTCGAGGAACAGGGTGATGACCGGGGAGCTGTTTTTT	CASSQSRNRVMTGELFF